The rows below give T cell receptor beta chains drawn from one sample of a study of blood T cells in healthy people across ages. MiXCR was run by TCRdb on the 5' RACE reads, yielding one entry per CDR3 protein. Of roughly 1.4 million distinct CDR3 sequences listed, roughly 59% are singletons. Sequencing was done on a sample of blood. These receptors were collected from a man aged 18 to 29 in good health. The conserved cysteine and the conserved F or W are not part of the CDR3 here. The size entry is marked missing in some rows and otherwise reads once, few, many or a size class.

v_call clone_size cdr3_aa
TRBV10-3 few AISKGTSGSTDTQY
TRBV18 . ASSPLWGYQETQY
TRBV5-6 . ASSLRPPGLFNYGYT
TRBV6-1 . ASTILVRDRGYSNQPQH
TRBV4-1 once ASSQVVAGLLETQY
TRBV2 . ASSDMGGHNEKLF
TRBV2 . ASGSGGGYT
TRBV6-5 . ASLKEAENTGELF
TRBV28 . ASRQGLKDTQY
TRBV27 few ASSLQGDYGYT
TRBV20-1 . SARGRGPRQDTQY
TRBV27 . ASSLATGAYEQY
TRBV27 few ASKIRTSGASYEQY
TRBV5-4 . ASSSRTDSTDTQY
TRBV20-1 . SASRGSGRAGQETQY
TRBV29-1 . SVATLAGSFYDNTQY
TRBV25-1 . ASSEFAGETQY
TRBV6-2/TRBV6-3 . ASSYPSMRTYDLRSSYEQY
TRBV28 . ASRLTGILNIEQF
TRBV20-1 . SARDMRGENQPQH
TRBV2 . ASSPANHYGYT
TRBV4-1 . ASSQGPGTSGYEQY